Listed below are T cell receptor beta chains from one sample, sequenced in a study of technical replicates of blood from a handful of donors. Libraries were prepared by immunoSEQ multiplex PCR; TCRdb keeps only in-frame clonotypes and omits some of them. The data contain some 76,000 clones, 85% to 95% of them singletons. The sequenced material came from T cells isolated from PBMCs. The receptors here all came from a human donor in good health. Both conserved end residues are part of each CDR3. A D gene is named only where the DNA matches it firmly. A clone size is listed for some rows: how often the clone was seen (once, few, many), or a class if it is expanded.

clone_size	d_call	v_call	cdr3_length	j_call	cdr3_nt	cdr3_aa
NA	NA	TRBV2	14	TRBJ2-5	TGTGCCAGCACCTGGACAGGCGGGGGGGAGACCCAGTACTTC	CASTWTGGGETQYF
NA	TRBD2	TRBV11-1	18	TRBJ2-1	TGTGCCAGCAGCTTACTTTCTAGCGGGGGTCCCTCCTACAATGAGCAGTTCTTC	CASSLLSSGGPSYNEQFF
NA	NA	TRBV18	15	TRBJ2-3	TGTGCCAGCTCACCACGGGCAGGGCAGGAGGATACGCAGTATTTT	CASSPRAGQEDTQYF
NA	NA	TRBV13	13	TRBJ2-1	TGTGCCAGCAGCTTAGGCGACTCCGATGAGCAGTTCTTC	CASSLGDSDEQFF
NA	NA	TRBV5-6	12	TRBJ2-4	TGTGCCAGCAGCTCGACTAGAAACATTCAGTACTTC	CASSSTRNIQYF
NA	TRBD2	TRBV9	14	TRBJ2-1	TGTGCCAGCTCCAGACTAGCGGGGAACAATGAGCAGTTCTTC	CASSRLAGNNEQFF
once	NA	TRBV6-6	12	TRBJ2-7	TGTGCCAGCACGGACAGCTCCTACGAGCAGTACTTC	CASTDSSYEQYF
NA	TRBD1	TRBV7-3	13	TRBJ2-5	TGTGCCAGCAGCCCGGGACAGGGAGGGACCCAGTACTTC	CASSPGQGGTQYF
NA	TRBD2	TRBV4-2	16	TRBJ2-7	TGTGCCAGCAGCCAAGATCTTACGGGAGGGCCCCACGAGCAGTACTTC	CASSQDLTGGPHEQYF
NA	TRBD1	TRBV4-1	14	TRBJ1-2	TGCGCCAGCAGCCTGGGACAGGATAACTATGGCTACACCTTC	CASSLGQDNYGYTF
once	TRBD2	TRBV7-2	15	TRBJ2-1	TGTGCCAGCAGCTTAACTGCGGGAGAGAACAATGAGCAGTTCTTC	CASSLTAGENNEQFF
NA	NA	TRBV20-1	11	TRBJ1-2	TGCAGTGCTTTAGCTAACTATGGCTACACCTTC	CSALANYGYTF
NA	TRBD2	TRBV4-1	17	TRBJ2-7	TGCGCCAGCAGCCAAAAAGGGACTAGCGGGAGGGTATACGAGCAGTACTTC	CASSQKGTSGRVYEQYF
once	TRBD2	TRBV6-6	14	TRBJ2-5	TGTGCCAGCACCCAAAGCGGGAGGAAAGAGACCCAGTACTTC	CASTQSGRKETQYF
NA	NA	TRBV9	14	TRBJ1-1	TGTGCCAGCAGCGTGGAAGCAGGGGACACTGAAGCTTTCTTT	CASSVEAGDTEAFF
NA	TRBD2	TRBV7-6	15	TRBJ2-3	TGTGCCAGCAGCTTAGCGGGAGGGGTTACAGATACGCAGTATTTT	CASSLAGGVTDTQYF
NA	NA	TRBV11-3	19	TRBJ2-3	TGTGCCAGCAGCTTAGGTTTCGGTGGGGCGGAATTTCGCACAGATACGCAGTATTTT	CASSLGFGGAEFRTDTQYF
NA	NA	TRBV9	13	TRBJ2-7	TGTGCCAGCAGCGTTGGACAGTTCTACGAGCAGTACTTC	CASSVGQFYEQYF
NA	NA	TRBV9	13	TRBJ1-1	TGTGCCAGCAGCGTAGTCTGGAACACTGAAGCTTTCTTT	CASSVVWNTEAFF
NA	NA	TRBV5-1	14	TRBJ2-3	TGCGCCAGCAGCTTGGGGGGGCGCATGGATACGCAGTATTTT	CASSLGGRMDTQYF
NA	NA	TRBV9	15	TRBJ2-3	TGTGCCAGCAGCGTAGAAGGGAGGAGCACAGATACGCAGTATTTT	CASSVEGRSTDTQYF
NA	TRBD1	TRBV6-1	14	TRBJ2-5	TGTGCCGGGACTGCCGGGACAGGGGGAGAGACCCAGTACTTC	CAGTAGTGGETQYF
NA	NA	TRBV19	14	TRBJ1-5	TGTGCCAGTAGTATATCGGGGGTTGATCAGCCCCAGCATTTT	CASSISGVDQPQHF
NA	NA	TRBV21-1	15	TRBJ2-7	TGTGCCAGCAGCGGGGACAGGGTGGCGATGAACGAGCAGTACTTC	CASSGDRVAMNEQYF
once	TRBD1	TRBV6-1	16	TRBJ1-2	TGTGCCAGCAGTGAAGCGGGCAGGGGGCTCAGTTATGGCTACACCTTC	CASSEAGRGLSYGYTF
NA	TRBD2	TRBV19	12	TRBJ2-5	TGTGCCAGTAAGACGGGAGGAGAGACCCAGTACTTC	CASKTGGETQYF
NA	TRBD1	TRBV6-5	14	TRBJ1-2	TGTGCCAGCAGCCGGGACAGTACTAACTATGGCTACACCTTC	CASSRDSTNYGYTF
NA	NA	TRBV11-2	16	TRBJ2-3	TGTGCCAGCAGCTTAATGCGTACTAGGAGCACAGATACGCAGTATTTT	CASSLMRTRSTDTQYF
NA	NA	TRBV4-2	16	TRBJ1-1	TGTGCCAGCAGCCCGACCCCCCCTGACTCGAACACTGAAGCTTTCTTT	CASSPTPPDSNTEAFF
NA	TRBD2	TRBV27	14	TRBJ2-1	TGTGCCAGCAGTTTTGGACTTACTAGCGGGAGGGGGTTCTTC	CASSFGLTSGRGFF
NA	NA	TRBV21-1	17	TRBJ2-1	TGTGCCAGCAGCAAAATAGAGAATAGGCGGTTCTACAATGAGCAGTTCTTC	CASSKIENRRFYNEQFF
NA	NA	TRBV6-1	14	TRBJ1-1	TGTGCCACCAACTACGGGTTCATGAACACTGAAGCTTTCTTT	CATNYGFMNTEAFF
NA	NA	TRBV9	12	TRBJ2-1	TGTGCCAGCAGCGACTTATACAATGAGCAGTTCTTC	CASSDLYNEQFF
NA	TRBD2	TRBV10-1	16	TRBJ2-1	TGCGCCAGCAGTGAGTCGACTAGCGGGGCCTACAATGAGCAGTTCTTC	CASSESTSGAYNEQFF
once	NA	TRBV28	12	TRBJ2-5	TGTGCCAGCAGTTTCCTACAAGAGACCCAGTACTTC	CASSFLQETQYF
NA	NA	TRBV9	17	TRBJ1-3	TGTGCCAGCAGCGTAGGTCCGGACAGTTACTCTGGAAACACCATATATTTT	CASSVGPDSYSGNTIYF
once	NA	TRBV28	14	TRBJ1-1	TGTGCCAGCAGTTTAACCCGGTCGAACACTGAAGCTTTCTTT	CASSLTRSNTEAFF
NA	TRBD1	TRBV7-7	14	TRBJ2-5	TGTGCTAGCAGCCAAGGGACAGGGGAAGAGACCCAGTACTTC	CASSQGTGEETQYF
NA	NA	TRBV11-2	11	TRBJ1-1	TGTGCCAGCAGCATACAGCAACAAGCTTTCTTT	CASSIQQQAFF
NA	TRBD1	TRBV30	15	TRBJ2-4	TGTGCCTGGAGTGTTGTGTCAGGGGGTTTAAACATTCAGTACTTC	CAWSVVSGGLNIQYF
NA	NA	TRBV6-1	14	TRBJ1-3	TGTGCCAGCAGTTTGGACACCGGTGGAAACACCATATATTTT	CASSLDTGGNTIYF
NA	TRBD1	TRBV4-1	14	TRBJ2-1	TGCGCCAGCAGCCAAGGGACAGGGCACAATGAGCAGTTCTTC	CASSQGTGHNEQFF
NA	NA	TRBV19	16	TRBJ1-5	TGTGCCAGTAGTTTGACAAGGCCTTATAGCAATCAGCCCCAGCATTTT	CASSLTRPYSNQPQHF
NA	NA	TRBV19	14	TRBJ2-1	TGTGCCAGTAGTATAGATGGGCCCTACAATGAGCAGTTCTTC	CASSIDGPYNEQFF
NA	NA	TRBV11-2	16	TRBJ2-3	TGTGCCAGCAGCTTAGATTCGGCGAGGGGCACAGATACGCAGTATTTT	CASSLDSARGTDTQYF
NA	NA	TRBV9	16	TRBJ2-7	TGTGCCAGCAGCCCCCGACGCGGTCGTTCCTCCTACGAGCAGTACTTC	CASSPRRGRSSYEQYF
NA	NA	TRBV9	14	TRBJ1-2	TGTGCCAGCAGCGCCACAGGTTTTCAACCTGGCTACACCTTC	CASSATGFQPGYTF
NA	TRBD1	TRBV5-1	14	TRBJ1-1	TGCGCCAGCAGCTTTACAGGGGGCTACACTGAAGCTTTCTTT	CASSFTGGYTEAFF
NA	NA	TRBV6-5	11	TRBJ1-2	TGTGCCAGCTCCGGGGACTATGGCTACACCTTC	CASSGDYGYTF
NA	NA	TRBV21-1	15	TRBJ2-2	TGTGCCAGCTGCCCCGGGACAGGGAGCCCCGGGGAGCTGTTTTTT	CASCPGTGSPGELFF
NA	NA	TRBV6-1	16	TRBJ1-3	TGTGCCAGCAGTGGGAGCCAGGGACTTTACGGAAACACCATATATTTT	CASSGSQGLYGNTIYF
NA	NA	TRBV29-1	13	TRBJ2-7	TGCAGCGTTGAATCTCGCCAGGGTAGCGAGCAGTACTTC	CSVESRQGSEQYF
NA	NA	TRBV27	13	TRBJ2-3	TGTGCCAGCAGCAGTGGGAGCGCAGATACGCAGTATTTT	CASSSGSADTQYF
NA	NA	TRBV7-9	12	TRBJ1-2	TGTGCCAGCAGCCCAAGCGGGAATGGCTACACCTTC	CASSPSGNGYTF
NA	NA	TRBV6-1	13	TRBJ2-1	TGTGCCAGCATTAACGGGAACAGCAATGAGCAGTTCTTC	CASINGNSNEQFF